Listed here are 29 T cell receptor beta chains from one sample, sequenced in a study of vaccination and CD4 T cells after COVID-19 (dated by TCRdb to between 2021 and 2022). For these receptors, no antigen is known. Receptor libraries were prepared by PCR. TCRdb lists the instrument as Illumina iSeq 100. DNA from cultured CD4+ T cells underwent TCR sequencing with the Oncomine TCR Beta short-read assay at the Johns Hopkins FTIC core. TCRdb took the public reads, trimmed them with fastp at Q25, ran MiXCR for clone calling and kept in-frame beta chains. Identical CDR3 protein sequences are pooled into one entry, listed with their most common genes and DNA. This sample is represented by 14,000 to 15,000 distinct CDR3 sequences; 50% to 55% of them were singletons. The ten largest account for roughly 12% of the sample. What this sample's treatment or condition label stands for: roughly 11-day PBMC culture with coronavirus spike peptide pools or control peptides (ViraFEST assay).

What was sequenced was CD4+ T cells from blood, cultured in vitro. The receptors come from a human donor who had recovered from COVID-19.

In this sample, this clonotype turned up once. This chain joins TRBV7-2 and TRBJ2-1; D possibly corresponds to TRBD1 (5 bases). The CDR3 has 15 residues. Germline loops: CDR1 SGHTA, CDR2 FQGNSA. V was shortened by 7 bases and J by 3 bases, with 16 bases between the two germline ends. CDR3 loop: CASKEGARFYNEQFF. Written as DNA, the CDR3 is TGTGCCAGCAAAGAAGGGGCGAGGTTCTACAATGAGCAGTTCTTC.

This clonotype is judged medium-sized. This chain joins TRBV7-2 and TRBJ2-3; TRBD2 is a possible D gene (5 bases). Germline assignment: CDR1 SGHTA and CDR2 FQGNSA. The CDR3 contains 13 residues. Between the trimmed V and J ends, which lost 3 bases and 3 bases, there was a span of 7 bases. The DNA for the CDR3 is TGTGCCAGCAGCTTCCTAGCTACAGATACGCAGTATTTT. Its translation is CASSFLATDTQYF.

The chain employs TRBV7-2 and TRBJ1-1; TRBD1 aligns across 7 bases. The CDR3 is 12 residues long. V lost 2 bases to trimming and J lost 8 bases; unmatched junction nucleotides: 2. The germline V gene has CDR1 SGHTA and CDR2 FQGNSA. The CDR3: CASSLNRGEAFF. The CDR3 DNA is TGTGCCAGCAGCTTAAACAGGGGCGAAGCTTTCTTT.

This clonotype has only a few counts. The chain joins TRBV20-1 to TRBJ2-1, with 7 bases that match TRBD2. Germline loops: CDR1 DFQATT, CDR2 SNEGSKA (reference sequence). The CDR3 has 16 amino acids. The ends lost 0 bases at V and 2 bases at J; junction bases unmatched: 7. The CDR3 spells CSARDRAGVPYNEQFF. The CDR3 DNA sequence: TGCAGTGCTAGAGATCGGGCGGGAGTCCCCTACAATGAGCAGTTCTTC.

The chain is built from TRBV20-1 and TRBJ2-3; D call uncertain. The CDR3 sequence is 12 residues long. Germline CDR1 DFQATT, CDR2 SNEGSKA (reference sequence). Trimming removed 1 base from V and 1 base from J, with 3 bases in between. The CDR3 bases are TGCAGTGCTAGAGGCGGCACAGATACGCAGTATTTT. Encoded protein: CSARGGTDTQYF.

Here the CDR3 DNA reads TGTGCCACCAGCAGAGGACCGGGGGCCTACGAGCAGTACTTC. It codes for CATSRGPGAYEQYF. The rearrangement links TRBV15 to TRBJ2-7; D is perhaps TRBD2 (6 bases). V lost 1 base and J lost 2, with 9 bases in between. This CDR3 contains 14 residues. Per the germline V gene, CDR1 is LNHNV and CDR2 is YYDKDF (reference sequence).

This clonotype has only one observation. The chain employs TRBV5-1 and TRBJ1-1, with D unresolved. With 1 base removed from V and 4 bases from J, the gap between germline ends came to 11 bases. The CDR3 sequence is 14 residues long. Germline assignment: CDR1 SGHRS and CDR2 YFSETQ. CDR3 residues: CASSLWRGGTEAFF. In nucleotides, the CDR3 is TGCGCCAGCAGCTTGTGGCGGGGAGGCACTGAAGCTTTCTTT.

The CDR3 DNA sequence: TGTGCCACCAGCAGAAAACGGGAGTCTGAGCAGTTCTTC. Protein: CATSRKRESEQFF. The chain has TRBV15 and TRBJ2-1; a weak D match, TRBD2 (6 bases). The CDR3 spans 13 residues. Looked up from germline, CDR1 is LNHNV and CDR2 is YYDKDF (reference sequence). Trimming pared 2 bases from V and 9 bases from J, leaving 11 bases between. Drawing the rest from reference TRBV15 and TRBJ2-1, the complete variable domain is DAMVIQNPRYQVTQFGKPVTLSCSQTLNHNVMYWYQQKSSQAPKLLFHYYDKDFNNEADTPDNFQSRRPNTSFCFLDIRSPGLGDTAMYLCATSRKRESEQFFGPGTRLTVL.

The chain couples TRBV20-1 to TRBJ2-3; D gene uncertain. Germline assignment: CDR1 DFQATT and CDR2 SNEGSKA (reference sequence). This CDR3 is 10 amino acids long. V dropped 3 bases and J dropped 5 bases, with 3 bases sitting between them. The CDR3 protein is CSASLDTQYF. CDR3 bases: TGCAGTGCTAGTTTAGATACGCAGTATTTT.

The chain joins TRBV30 to TRBJ1-1; D is unresolved. Per the germline V gene, CDR1 is GTSNPN and CDR2 is SVGIG (reference sequence). There are 12 residues in the CDR3. Trimming took 2 bases from V and 4 from J, leaving 8 bases between them. The CDR3 loop is CAWSPGRTEAFF. The DNA of the CDR3 is TGTGCCTGGAGTCCCGGGCGCACTGAAGCTTTCTTT.

The table lists this clonotype with a few counts. The genes are TRBV29-1 and TRBJ1-2; no reliable D call. Deletions cut 2 bases from V and 2 bases from J, with 3 bases between. The CDR3 covers 11 residues. Per germline, CDR1 SQVTM and CDR2 ANQGSEA. CDR3 amino acids: CSVESNYGYTF. In DNA form, the CDR3 reads TGCAGCGTTGAAAGCAACTATGGCTACACCTTC.

This clonotype showed up just a few times. The chain links TRBV21-1 to TRBJ1-3; whether TRBD1, the table's D call, matches the DNA was not checked. TRBV21-1 is labeled a pseudogene. This CDR3 is built from 17 residues. The chain's CDR3 is CASSWRTGAFSGNTIYF. The DNA for the CDR3 is TGTGCCAGCAGCTGGCGGACAGGGGCCTTCTCTGGAAACACCATATATTTT.

This clonotype showed up just once. This sequence joins TRBV6-1 and TRBJ1-6, with no clear D. Between the trimmed V and J ends, which lost 0 bases and 8 bases, there was a span of 5 bases. CDR1 and CDR2 from the germline V gene are MNHNS and SASEGT. This CDR3 has 13 residues. CDR3 sequence reads: CASSEARDSPLHF. In DNA form, the CDR3 reads TGTGCCAGCAGTGAAGCGAGGGATTCACCCCTCCACTTT.

This clonotype showed up just a few times. The chain carries TRBV20-1 and TRBJ2-7; D unclear. The germline CDR1 and CDR2 sequences are DFQATT and SNEGSKA (reference sequence). The CDR3 totals 12 residues. The V gene lost 2 bases and the J gene lost 4 bases, with 9 bases spanning the gap. The CDR3, as DNA: TGCAGTGCTAGACGGAGACAATACGAGCAGTACTTC. Encoded protein: CSARRRQYEQYF.

CDR3 loop: CASSLDGNSPLHF. DNA for the CDR3: TGTGCCAGCAGCTTGGACGGTAATTCACCCCTCCACTTT. The chain couples TRBV5-8 to TRBJ1-6; no definite D call. This CDR3 has 13 amino acids. V was pared by 0 bases and J by 6 bases, with 4 bases between. Germline assignment: CDR1 SGHTS and CDR2 YDEGEE.

The chain carries TRBV11-3 and TRBJ2-3; 10 bases agree with TRBD1. The V gene's germline CDR1 is SGHNT and CDR2 YENEEA. The length of the CDR3 is 15 residues. V lost 4 bases, J lost 1 base, and 2 bases stayed unmatched. This CDR3 is CASSSGQGGTDTQYF. CDR3 DNA: TGTGCCAGCAGCTCCGGACAGGGGGGCACAGATACGCAGTATTTT.

The CDR3 is CAWSDRDGYTF. The DNA for the CDR3 is TGTGCCTGGAGTGACAGGGATGGCTACACCTTC. This rearrangement joins TRBV30 to TRBJ1-2; possibly TRBD1 for D (6 bases). The CDR3 consists of 11 residues. The germline V and J ends were trimmed by 1 base and 6 bases, with 6 bases remaining between them. Germline loops: CDR1 GTSNPN, CDR2 SVGIG (reference sequence).

This chain uses TRBV20-1 with TRBJ2-5; D might be TRBD2 (5 bases). Germline loops: CDR1 DFQATT, CDR2 SNEGSKA (reference sequence). The V end lost 3 bases, the J end lost 2 bases, and 13 bases lay between the germline ends. The CDR3 sequence is 14 residues long. The chain's CDR3 is CSASLWTGQETQYF. CDR3 nucleotides: TGCAGTGCTAGTTTGTGGACGGGACAAGAGACCCAGTACTTC.

V gene TRBV6-1 combines with J gene TRBJ2-5; D gene ambiguous. The V end was cut by 1 base, the J end by 12 bases, with 18 bases between. The germline V gene encodes CDR1 MNHNS and CDR2 SASEGT. The CDR3 loop spans 14 amino acids. Written as DNA, the CDR3 is TGTGCCAGCAGTGAAGTCGCAGCCGAGGATCGGGAGTACTTC. This translates into CASSEVAAEDREYF.

The chain employs TRBV6-1 and TRBJ1-5, with unresolved D. Germline V gene sequence: CDR1 MNHNS, CDR2 SASEGT. The ends were cut back, 2 bases at V and 5 bases at J, with 10 bases in the middle. This CDR3 has 14 amino acids. The CDR3 protein is CASSELTDHQPQHF. The CDR3 nucleotides read TGTGCCAGCAGTGAACTAACGGACCATCAGCCCCAGCATTTT.

V and J are TRBV20-1 and TRBJ2-3, with TRBD2 as a possible D gene (5 bases). Trimming removed 6 bases at V and 2 bases at J, with 15 bases between. This CDR3 contains 14 residues. Per germline, CDR1 DFQATT and CDR2 SNEGSKA (reference sequence). The CDR3 DNA reads as TGCAGTGCAGCGTCTCGGGATCTCACAGATACGCAGTATTTT. It codes for CSAASRDLTDTQYF.

This clonotype has more than one count but fewer than ten. The rearrangement links TRBV20-1 to TRBJ2-7; TRBD1 matches at 10 bases. After removal of 4 bases from V and 3 bases from J, the junction contained 6 bases not matched to a gene. Per the germline V gene, CDR1 is DFQATT and CDR2 is SNEGSKA (reference sequence). This CDR3 has 14 residues. The CDR3 DNA sequence: TGCAGTGCTATTCCGTGGGACAGGGGCTACGAGCAGTACTTC. It yields the protein CSAIPWDRGYEQYF.

This clonotype was seen once. This chain links TRBV20-1 with TRBJ1-4; D remains ambiguous. With 0 bases removed from V and 5 bases from J, the gap between germline ends came to 1 base. The CDR3 is 11 amino acids. CDR1 and CDR2 (germline): DFQATT, SNEGSKA (reference sequence). CDR3 DNA sequence: TGCAGTGCTAGAGAGAATGAAAAACTGTTTTTT. Translating it yields CSARENEKLFF.

The V call is TRBV20-1, the J call TRBJ2-2, with no clear D. Germline CDR1 DFQATT, CDR2 SNEGSKA (reference sequence). The CDR3 runs to 13 residues. V was clipped by 3 bases and J by 4 bases, with 9 bases between them. CDR3 DNA sequence: TGCAGTGCTAGGCAGACCGGCACCGGGGAGCTGTTTTTT. This codes for CSARQTGTGELFF.

The chain combines TRBV7-9 with TRBJ2-5; perhaps D is TRBD1 or TRBD2 (6 bases each). CDR1 is SEHNR, CDR2 FQNEAQ, per germline (reference sequence). Between the trimmed V and J ends, which lost 5 bases and 5 bases, there was a span of 18 bases. The CDR3 extends over 15 amino acids. CDR3 sequence reads: CASSTRGDWRETQYF. The CDR3 DNA reads as TGTGCCAGCAGCACAAGGGGGGACTGGAGGGAGACCCAGTACTTC.

The chain joins TRBV20-1 to TRBJ1-2; D unclear. CDR1 and CDR2 (germline): DFQATT, SNEGSKA (reference sequence). This CDR3 is 11 amino acids long. CDR3 in DNA: TGCAAAATGGCCCTAGCGGAGGGCTACACCTTC. This translates into CKMALAEGYTF.

CDR3 residues: CASSLITSSHEQYF. The CDR3 DNA is TGTGCCAGCAGTTTAATTACTAGCAGCCACGAGCAGTACTTC. The rearrangement uses TRBV28 and TRBJ2-7, with D perhaps TRBD2 (6 bases). The CDR3 has 14 residues. The V gene lost 2 bases and the J gene lost 5 bases, with 13 bases spanning the gap. Germline values: CDR1 MDHEN, CDR2 SYDVKM.

A remark on this clonotype: The junction differs from germline at one of its ends, possibly a read error. This chain links TRBV6-2 or TRBV6-3 with TRBJ2-7; a weak D match, TRBD2 (5 bases). Looked up from germline, CDR1 is MNHEY and CDR2 is SVGEGT. The CDR3 extends over 13 amino acids. CDR3: CASRSSGSYGQYF. The CDR3, as DNA: TGTGCCAGCAGATCCAGCGGCTCCTACGGGCAGTACTTC.

The chain has TRBV12-5 and TRBJ2-5; TRBD2 matches at 8 bases. This CDR3 has 17 residues. The germline V gene has CDR1 LGHNT and CDR2 FRNRAP. V lost 0 bases, J lost 5 bases, and 11 bases stayed unmatched. CDR3 nucleotide sequence: TGTGCTAGTGGTTTGGTACGGGAGGGCCCCGACTGGGAGACCCAGTACTTC. Its protein is CASGLVREGPDWETQYF.